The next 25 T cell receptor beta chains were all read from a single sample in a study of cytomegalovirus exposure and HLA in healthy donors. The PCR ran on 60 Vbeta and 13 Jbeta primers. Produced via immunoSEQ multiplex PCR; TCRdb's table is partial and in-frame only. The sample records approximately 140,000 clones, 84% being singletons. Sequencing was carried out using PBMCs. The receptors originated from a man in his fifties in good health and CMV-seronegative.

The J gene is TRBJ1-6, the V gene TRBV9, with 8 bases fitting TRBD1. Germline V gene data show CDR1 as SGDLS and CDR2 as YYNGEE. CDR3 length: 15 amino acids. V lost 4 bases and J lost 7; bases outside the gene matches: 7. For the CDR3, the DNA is TGTGCCAGCAGCCCCGGACAGGGAGGGAATTCACCCCTCCACTTT. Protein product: CASSPGQGGNSPLHF.

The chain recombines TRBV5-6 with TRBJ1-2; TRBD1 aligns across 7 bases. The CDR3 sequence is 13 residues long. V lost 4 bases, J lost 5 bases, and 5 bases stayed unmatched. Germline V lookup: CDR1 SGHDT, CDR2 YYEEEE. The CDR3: CASSRTGIYGYTF. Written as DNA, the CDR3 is TGTGCCAGCAGCCGGACAGGAATTTATGGCTACACCTTC.

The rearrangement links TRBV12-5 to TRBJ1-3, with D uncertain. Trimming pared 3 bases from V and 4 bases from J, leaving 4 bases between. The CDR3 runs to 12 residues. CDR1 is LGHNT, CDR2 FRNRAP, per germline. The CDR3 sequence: CASGLEGNTIYF. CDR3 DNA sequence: TGTGCTAGTGGTTTAGAGGGAAACACCATATATTTT.

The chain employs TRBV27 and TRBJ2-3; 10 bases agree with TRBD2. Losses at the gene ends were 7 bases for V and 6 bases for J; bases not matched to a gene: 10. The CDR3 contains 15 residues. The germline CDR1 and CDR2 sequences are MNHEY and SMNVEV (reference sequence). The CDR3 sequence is CASNTLAGGPDTQYF. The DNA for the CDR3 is TGTGCCAGCAACACCTTAGCGGGGGGCCCCGATACGCAGTATTTT.

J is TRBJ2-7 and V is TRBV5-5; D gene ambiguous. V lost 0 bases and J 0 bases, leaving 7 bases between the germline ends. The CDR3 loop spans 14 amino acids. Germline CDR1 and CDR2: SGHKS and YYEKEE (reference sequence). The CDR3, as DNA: TGTGCCAGCAGCTTGGAACTTCGCTCCTACGAGCAGTACTTC. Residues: CASSLELRSYEQYF. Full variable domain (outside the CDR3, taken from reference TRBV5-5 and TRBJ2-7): DAGVTQSPTHLIKTRGQQVTLRCSPISGHKSVSWYQQVLGQGPQFIFQYYEKEERGRGNFPDRFSARQFPNYSSELNVNALLLGDSALYLCASSLELRSYEQYFGPGTRLTVT.

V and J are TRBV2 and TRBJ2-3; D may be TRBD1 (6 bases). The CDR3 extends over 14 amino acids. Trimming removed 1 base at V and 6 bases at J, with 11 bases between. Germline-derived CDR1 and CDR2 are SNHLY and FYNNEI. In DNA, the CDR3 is TGTGCCAGCAGTGAAGTCACAGGGTGGGATACGCAGTATTTT. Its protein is CASSEVTGWDTQYF.

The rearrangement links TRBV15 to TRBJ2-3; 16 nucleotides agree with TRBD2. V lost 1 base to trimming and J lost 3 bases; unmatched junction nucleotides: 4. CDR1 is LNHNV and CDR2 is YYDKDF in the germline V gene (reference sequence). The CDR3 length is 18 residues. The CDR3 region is CATSRGGTSGGATDTQYF. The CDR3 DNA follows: TGTGCCACCAGCAGAGGCGGGACTAGCGGGGGGGCGACAGATACGCAGTATTTT.

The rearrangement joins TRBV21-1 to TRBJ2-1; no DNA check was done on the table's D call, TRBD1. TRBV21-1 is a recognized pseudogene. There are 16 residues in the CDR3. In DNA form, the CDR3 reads TGTGCCAGCGTCCGAGGGGGCCTAAGCTCCTACAATGAGCAGTTCTTC. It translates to CASVRGGLSSYNEQFF.

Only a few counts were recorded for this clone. The CDR3 DNA sequence: TGCAGCGTTGAGAGGGCGGGGGCGACTAGCACAGATACGCAGTATTTT. It is translated as CSVERAGATSTDTQYF. The chain has TRBV29-1 and TRBJ2-3; D may be TRBD2 (7 bases). Per the germline V gene, CDR1 is SQVTM and CDR2 is ANQGSEA. The CDR3 is 16 amino acids. The ends were cut back, 3 bases at V and 0 bases at J, with 16 bases in the middle.

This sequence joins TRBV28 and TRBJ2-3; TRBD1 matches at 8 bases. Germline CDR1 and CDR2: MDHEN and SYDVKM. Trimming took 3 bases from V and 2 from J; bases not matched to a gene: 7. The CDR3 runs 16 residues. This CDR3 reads CASSFDRGRITDTQYF. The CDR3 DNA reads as TGTGCCAGCAGTTTTGACAGGGGCCGCATCACAGATACGCAGTATTTT.

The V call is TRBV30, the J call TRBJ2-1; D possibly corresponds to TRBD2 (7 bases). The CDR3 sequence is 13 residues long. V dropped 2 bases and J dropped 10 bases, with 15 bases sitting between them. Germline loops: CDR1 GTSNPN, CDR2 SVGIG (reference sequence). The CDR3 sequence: CAWSLGGPQEQFF. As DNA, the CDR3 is TGTGCCTGGAGTCTCGGGGGGCCCCAGGAGCAGTTCTTC.

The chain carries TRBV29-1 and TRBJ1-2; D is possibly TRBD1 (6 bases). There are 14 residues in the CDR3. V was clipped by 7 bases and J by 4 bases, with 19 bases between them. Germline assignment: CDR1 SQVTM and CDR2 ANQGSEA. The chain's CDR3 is CSGAGGGASYGYTF. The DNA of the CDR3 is TGCAGCGGGGCCGGGGGGGGCGCTTCCTATGGCTACACCTTC. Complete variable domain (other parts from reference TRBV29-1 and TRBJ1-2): SAVISQKPSRDICQRGTSLTIQCQVDSQVTMMFWYRQQPGQSLTLIATANQGSEATYESGFVIDKFPISRPNLTFSTLTVSNMSPEDSSIYLCSGAGGGASYGYTFGSGTRLTVV.

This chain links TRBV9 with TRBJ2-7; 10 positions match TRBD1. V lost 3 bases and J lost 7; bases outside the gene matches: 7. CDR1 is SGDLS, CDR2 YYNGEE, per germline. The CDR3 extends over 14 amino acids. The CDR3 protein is CASSATGGREEQYF. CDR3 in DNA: TGTGCCAGCAGCGCGACAGGGGGCCGGGAAGAGCAGTACTTC.

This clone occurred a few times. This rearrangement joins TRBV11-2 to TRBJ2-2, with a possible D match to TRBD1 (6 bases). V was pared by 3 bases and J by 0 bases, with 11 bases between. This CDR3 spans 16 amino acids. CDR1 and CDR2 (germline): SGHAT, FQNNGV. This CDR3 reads CASSFTGYTNTGELFF. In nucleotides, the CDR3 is TGTGCCAGCAGCTTCACAGGGTACACGAACACCGGGGAGCTGTTTTTT.

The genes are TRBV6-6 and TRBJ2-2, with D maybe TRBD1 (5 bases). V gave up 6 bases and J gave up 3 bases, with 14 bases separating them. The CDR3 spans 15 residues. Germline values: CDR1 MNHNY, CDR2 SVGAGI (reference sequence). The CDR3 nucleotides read TGTGCCAGCAGCTGGGTCAGGGTTGACACCGGGGAGCTGTTTTTT. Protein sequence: CASSWVRVDTGELFF.

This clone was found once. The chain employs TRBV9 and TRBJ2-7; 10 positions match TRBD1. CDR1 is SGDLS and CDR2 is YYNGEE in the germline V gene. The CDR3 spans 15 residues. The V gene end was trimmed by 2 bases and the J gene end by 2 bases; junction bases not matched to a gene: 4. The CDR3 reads CASSVGQGPPYEQYF. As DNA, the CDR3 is TGTGCCAGCAGCGTGGGACAGGGGCCCCCCTACGAGCAGTACTTC.

The DNA for the CDR3 is TGTGCCAGCAGTTCCGGGAACTACAATGAGCAGTTCTTC. It encodes CASSSGNYNEQFF. The chain is built from TRBV6-5 and TRBJ2-1, with a possible D match to TRBD2 (5 bases). The V end was cut by 4 bases, the J end by 3 bases, with 7 bases between. Germline V gene data show CDR1 as MNHEY and CDR2 as SVGAGI. There are 13 residues in the CDR3.

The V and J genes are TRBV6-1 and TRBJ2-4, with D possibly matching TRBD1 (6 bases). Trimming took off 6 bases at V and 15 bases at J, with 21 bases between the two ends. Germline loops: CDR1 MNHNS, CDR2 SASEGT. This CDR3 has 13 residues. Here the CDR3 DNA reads TGTGCCAGCAGCAGGGGCCGGGACATGGGGCCGTACTTC. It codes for CASSRGRDMGPYF.

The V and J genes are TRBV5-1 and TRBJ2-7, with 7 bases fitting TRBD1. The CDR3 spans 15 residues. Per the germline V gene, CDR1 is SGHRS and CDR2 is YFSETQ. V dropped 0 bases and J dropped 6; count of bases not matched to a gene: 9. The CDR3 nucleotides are TGCGCCAGCAGCTTGGGGACAGGTCGGCAGAGCGAGCAGTACTTC. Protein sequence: CASSLGTGRQSEQYF.

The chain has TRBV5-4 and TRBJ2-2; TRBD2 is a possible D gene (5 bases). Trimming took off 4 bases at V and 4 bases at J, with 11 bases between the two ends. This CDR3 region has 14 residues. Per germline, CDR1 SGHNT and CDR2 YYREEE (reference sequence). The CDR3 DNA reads TGTGCCAGCAGCGAGGGCGGAAGCACCGGGGAGCTGTTTTTT. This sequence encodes CASSEGGSTGELFF.

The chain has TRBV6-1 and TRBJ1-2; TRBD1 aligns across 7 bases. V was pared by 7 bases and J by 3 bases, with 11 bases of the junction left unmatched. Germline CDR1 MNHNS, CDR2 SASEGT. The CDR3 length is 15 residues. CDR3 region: CASTLFGQGDYGYTF. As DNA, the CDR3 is TGTGCCAGCACCCTATTTGGGCAGGGGGACTATGGCTACACCTTC.

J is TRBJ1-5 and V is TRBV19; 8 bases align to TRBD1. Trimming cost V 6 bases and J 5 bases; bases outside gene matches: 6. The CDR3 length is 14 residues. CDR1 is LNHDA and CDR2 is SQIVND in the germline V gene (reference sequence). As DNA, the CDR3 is TGTGCCAGTAGCGGGGGACAGGACTATCAGCCCCAGCATTTT. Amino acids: CASSGGQDYQPQHF.

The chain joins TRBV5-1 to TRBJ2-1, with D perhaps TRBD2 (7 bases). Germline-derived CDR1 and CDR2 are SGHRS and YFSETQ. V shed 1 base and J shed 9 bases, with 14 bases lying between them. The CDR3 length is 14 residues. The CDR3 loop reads CASSLWGGRGEQFF. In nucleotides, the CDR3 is TGCGCCAGCAGCTTGTGGGGGGGGCGGGGTGAGCAGTTCTTC.

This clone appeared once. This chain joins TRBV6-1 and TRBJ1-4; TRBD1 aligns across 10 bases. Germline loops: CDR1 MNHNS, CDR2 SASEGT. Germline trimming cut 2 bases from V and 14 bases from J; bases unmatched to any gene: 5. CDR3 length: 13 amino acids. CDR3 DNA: TGTGCCAGCAGTGAACATCCGGGACAGGGGCTGTTTTTT. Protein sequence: CASSEHPGQGLFF.

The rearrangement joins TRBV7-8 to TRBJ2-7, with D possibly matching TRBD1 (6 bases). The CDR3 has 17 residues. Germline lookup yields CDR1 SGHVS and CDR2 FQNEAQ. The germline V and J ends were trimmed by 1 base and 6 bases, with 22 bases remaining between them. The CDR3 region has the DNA TGTGCCAGCAGCTTAGGCCTAGGCAGGGGCTTCACAGGCGAGCAGTACTTC. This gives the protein CASSLGLGRGFTGEQYF. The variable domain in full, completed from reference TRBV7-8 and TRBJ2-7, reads GAGVSQSPRYKVAKRGQDVALRCDPISGHVSLFWYQQALGQGPEFLTYFQNEAQLDKSGLPSDRFFAERPEGSVSTLKIQRTQQEDSAVYLCASSLGLGRGFTGEQYFGPGTRLTVT.